Below are 13 T cell receptor beta chains sequenced from a single sample in a study of CD8+ T cells in alopecia areata. cDNA prepared by RNA extraction and subsequent reverse transcription served as the template for sequencing. TCRdb's copy holds only in-frame clones and misses some; the assay was immunoSEQ multiplex PCR. The sample contains about 110,000 clones, about 50% of which appear only once. Sequencing was performed on NKG2D-low CD8+ T cells sorted from blood. These receptors all stem from a human donor with alopecia areata.

This clone was seen a handful of times. The chain employs TRBV28 and TRBJ2-7; 9 bases map to TRBD1. The CDR3 spans 15 residues. CDR1 is MDHEN, CDR2 SYDVKM, per germline. V shed 5 bases, J shed 5 bases, and the junction held 10 bases outside the gene matches. CDR3 residues: CASSQRRTGVNEQYF. The DNA of the CDR3 is TGTGCCAGCAGTCAGAGGCGGACAGGGGTAAACGAGCAGTACTTC.

This clone has more than one count but fewer than ten. The CDR3 is CASSPENKETQYF. As DNA, the CDR3 is TGTGCCAGCAGCCCGGAAAATAAAGAGACCCAGTACTTC. The chain uses TRBV7-3 and TRBJ2-5; D ambiguous. In germline, CDR1 is SGHTA, CDR2 FQGTGA. The CDR3 has 13 amino acids. With 5 bases removed from V and 3 bases from J, the gap between germline ends came to 10 bases.

The chain joins TRBV5-6 to TRBJ2-5; D uncertain. Germline values: CDR1 SGHDT, CDR2 YYEEEE. This CDR3 region has 15 residues. The V gene lost 0 bases and the J gene lost 1 base, with 10 bases spanning the gap. This CDR3 is CASSLAKRPQETQYF. CDR3 DNA sequence: TGTGCCAGCAGCTTGGCTAAGAGGCCCCAAGAGACCCAGTACTTC.

The table lists this clone with a few counts. The chain is built from TRBV14 and TRBJ1-1; no definite D call. CDR3 length: 13 residues. V dropped 4 bases and J dropped 5 bases, with 11 bases sitting between them. Germline V gene data show CDR1 as SGHDN and CDR2 as FVKESK. This CDR3 is CASSRDQRTEAFF. In DNA form, the CDR3 reads TGTGCCAGCAGCCGAGATCAGAGAACTGAAGCTTTCTTT.

The chain has TRBV6-6 and TRBJ1-1, with D unresolved. CDR1 and CDR2 from the germline V gene are MNHNY and SVGAGI (reference sequence). This CDR3 comprises 14 residues. V lost 4 bases and J 1 base, leaving 10 bases between the germline ends. The CDR3 protein is CASSFPRRNTEAFF. CDR3 DNA: TGTGCCAGCAGTTTCCCTCGCCGGAACACTGAAGCTTTCTTT.

The sample holds a few counts of this clone. The gene calls are TRBV6-6 and TRBJ2-2, with D tentatively TRBD2 (6 bases). Germline CDR1 reads MNHNY; CDR2 reads SVGAGI (reference sequence). V shed 4 bases and J shed 7 bases, with 13 bases lying between them. This CDR3 has 14 residues. CDR3 protein: CASSSVPGVGELFF. The CDR3 nucleotides are TGTGCCAGCAGTTCGGTCCCGGGGGTCGGGGAGCTGTTTTTT.

V usage is TRBV7-2 and J usage is TRBJ2-1; TRBD2 aligns across 8 bases. This CDR3 contains 15 residues. CDR1 and CDR2 from the germline V gene are SGHTA and FQGNSA. With V trimmed by 5 bases and J by 4 bases, 7 bases remained unmatched. This CDR3 is CASSGLAGTYNEQFF. The CDR3 DNA follows: TGTGCCAGCAGCGGGCTAGCGGGTACATACAATGAGCAGTTCTTC.

This clone showed up just once. The genes are TRBV9 and TRBJ1-1; no clear D. V lost 7 bases, J lost 3 bases, and 7 bases lay in between. The germline V gene has CDR1 SGDLS and CDR2 YYNGEE. CDR3 size: 11 residues. CDR3 amino acids: CASGWDTEAFF. Written as DNA, the CDR3 is TGTGCCAGCGGGTGGGACACTGAAGCTTTCTTT.

The chain links TRBV27 to TRBJ2-5, with D unresolved. The CDR3 is made up of 15 amino acids. Germline V gene lookup returns CDR1 MNHEY and CDR2 SMNVEV (reference sequence). V gave up 3 bases and J gave up 2 bases, with 13 bases separating them. The CDR3 coding sequence is TGTGCCAGCAGTTTTGATCCGGGTAGACAAGAGACCCAGTACTTC. Its protein product is CASSFDPGRQETQYF.

This chain uses TRBV2 with TRBJ2-1; D unclear. CDR3 length equals 14 residues. The V gene's germline CDR1 is SNHLY and CDR2 FYNNEI. Trimming removed 1 base at V and 10 bases at J, with 14 bases between. The chain's CDR3 is CASSEGYSLGEQFF. The CDR3 nucleotides read TGTGCCAGCAGTGAAGGGTACTCCCTAGGGGAGCAGTTCTTC.

The V call is TRBV7-9, the J call TRBJ1-4; no clear D gene. Germline CDR1 is SEHNR and CDR2 is FQNEAQ (reference sequence). The CDR3 sequence is 14 residues long. V was shortened by 6 bases and J by 6 bases, with 14 bases between the two germline ends. This CDR3 reads CASSIPQQDEKLFF. For the CDR3, the DNA is TGTGCCAGCAGTATTCCACAACAAGATGAAAAACTGTTTTTT.

The chain combines TRBV28 with TRBJ2-1, with D perhaps matching TRBD1 or TRBD2 (6 bases each). V dropped 2 bases and J dropped 5 bases, with 25 bases sitting between them. This CDR3 is 19 amino acids long. The V gene's germline CDR1 is MDHEN and CDR2 SYDVKM. The CDR3 region is CASSLRGLVGSLGDNEQFF. The CDR3 DNA reads TGTGCCAGCAGTTTACGGGGGCTCGTCGGTTCGTTGGGGGACAATGAGCAGTTCTTC.

This clone came up a few times. V gene TRBV7-9 combines with J gene TRBJ1-5; a weak D match, TRBD1 (6 bases). Germline V lookup: CDR1 SEHNR, CDR2 FQNEAQ (reference sequence). This CDR3 spans 14 amino acids. The V end was cut by 1 base, the J end by 7 bases, with 11 bases between. For the CDR3, the DNA is TGTGCCAGCAGCTTAGGGGGGGCAGGACAGCCCCAGCATTTT. It translates to CASSLGGAGQPQHF. Full variable domain (remainder filled in from reference TRBV7-9 and TRBJ1-5): DTGVSQNPRHKITKRGQNVTFRCDPISEHNRLYWYRQTLGQGPEFLTYFQNEAQLEKSRLLSDRFSAERPKGSFSTLEIQRTEQGDSAMYLCASSLGGAGQPQHFGDGTRLSIL.